The entry below gives a single T cell receptor beta chain sequence along with its context. V dropped 1 base and J dropped 0; count of bases not matched to a gene: 7. The germline V gene encodes CDR1 SGDLS and CDR2 YYNGEE. The CDR3 runs 19 residues. One entry per CDR3 protein results from TCRdb running MiXCR on the RT-PCR reads. The sample includes approximately 170,000 distinct CDR3 sequences, approximately 24% seen only once; the top ten take around 26%. This sample stems from a study of patients and donors after allogeneic stem cell transplantation. What was sequenced was blood, either unsorted or a sorted T cell fraction (not recorded which). The rearrangement uses TRBV9 and TRBJ2-3; 14 bases align to TRBD2. This clonotype originated in a human donor who was either an allogeneic HSCT recipient or a stem cell or donor lymphocyte infusion donor (not recorded which). It is not recorded whose cells these are; they may come from a transplant donor. The CDR3 is CASSVYGLAGGESTDTQYF. DNA for the CDR3: TGTGCCAGCAGCGTATATGGACTAGCGGGAGGAGAGAGCACAGATACGCAGTATTTT.